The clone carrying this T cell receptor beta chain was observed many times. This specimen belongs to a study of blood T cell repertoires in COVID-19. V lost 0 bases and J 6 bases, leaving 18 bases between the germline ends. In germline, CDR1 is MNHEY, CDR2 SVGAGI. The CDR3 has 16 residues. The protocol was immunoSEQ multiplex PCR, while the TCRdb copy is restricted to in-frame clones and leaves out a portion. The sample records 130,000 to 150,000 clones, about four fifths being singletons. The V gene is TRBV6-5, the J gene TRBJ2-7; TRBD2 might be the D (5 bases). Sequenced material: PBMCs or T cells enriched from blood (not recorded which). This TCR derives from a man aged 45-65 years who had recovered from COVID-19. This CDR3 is CASSYSVRVGSSEQYF. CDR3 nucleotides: TGTGCCAGCAGTTACTCGGTGCGGGTTGGATCTTCCGAGCAGTACTTC.